These 4 T cell receptor beta chains were all obtained from the same sample, sequenced in a study of regulatory T cells in long-lasting Graves disease. Regarding time point: newly diagnosed GD, antithyroid drugs for less than 3 months. Following extraction of RNA from PBMCs, that RNA was used to make the TCR library. Combining iRepertoire HTBI primers with Arm-PCR of CDR3 regions, the authors built TCR beta libraries. TCRdb used MiXCR to reprocess the multiplex PCR reads, holding one entry per CDR3 protein. Of approximately 470,000 distinct CDR3 sequences in the sample, about 16% were seen once. The same sample was also used in a study of T cells in Graves' hyperthyroidism and ophthalmopathy.

The source was peripheral blood mononuclear cells (PBMCs), collected at new diagnosis, from a patient treated with antithyroid drugs. The receptor set was obtained from a man aged 40-49 years with Graves disease.

At least ten counts were recorded for this clonotype. J is TRBJ2-2 and V is TRBV11-2; D remains unclear. There are 15 residues in the CDR3. CDR1 SGHAT and CDR2 FQNNGV come from the germline V gene. The V end was cut by 8 bases, the J end by 1 base, with 14 bases between. The DNA of the CDR3 is TGTGCCAGCCACGGAAGTCCTAGGAACACCGGGGAGCTGTTTTTT. The encoded protein is CASHGSPRNTGELFF.

Many counts were recorded for this clonotype. The chain links TRBV20-1 to TRBJ2-7; 8 bases align to TRBD2. The CDR3 is made up of 13 amino acids. Trimming at V came to 4 bases and at J to 4 bases, leaving 6 bases not matched to a gene. The germline CDR1 and CDR2 sequences are DFQATT and SNEGSKA (reference sequence). The CDR3 sequence is CSANSGTRYEQYF. CDR3 nucleotide sequence: TGCAGTGCTAACTCCGGGACTAGGTACGAGCAGTACTTC.

This clonotype has at least ten counts. The V gene is TRBV5-1, the J gene TRBJ2-5; D ambiguous. This CDR3 region has 15 residues. Deletions cut 0 bases from V and 4 bases from J, with 13 bases between. Germline CDR1 and CDR2: SGHRS and YFSETQ. The CDR3, as DNA: TGCGCCAGCAGCTTGGAGGGCCTCAAGGGAGAGACCCAGTACTTC. It translates to CASSLEGLKGETQYF.

This clonotype was detected a few times. This chain links TRBV6-2 or TRBV6-3 with TRBJ2-1; 7 nucleotides line up with TRBD1. J gave up 0 bases and V 7 bases, and 3 bases lay outside the gene matches. The CDR3 runs 14 residues. Germline CDR1 reads MNHEY; CDR2 reads SVGEGT. DNA of the CDR3: TGTGCCAGCACTCGGGACAGCTCCTACAATGAGCAGTTCTTC. Translating it yields CASTRDSSYNEQFF.